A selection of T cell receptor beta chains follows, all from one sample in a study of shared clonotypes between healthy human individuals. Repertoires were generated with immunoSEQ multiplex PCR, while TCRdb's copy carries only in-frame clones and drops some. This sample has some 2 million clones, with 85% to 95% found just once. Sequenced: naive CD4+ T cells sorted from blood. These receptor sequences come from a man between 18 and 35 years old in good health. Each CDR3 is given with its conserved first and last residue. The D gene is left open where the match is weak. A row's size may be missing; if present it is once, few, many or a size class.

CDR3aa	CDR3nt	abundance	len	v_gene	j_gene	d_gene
CASSPPRGTSTDTQYF	TGTGCCAGCTCACCACCGAGGGGGACTAGCACAGATACGCAGTATTTT	-	16	TRBV18	TRBJ2-3	-
CASRPGQGSYEQYF	TGTGCCAGCAGGCCGGGACAGGGGTCTTACGAGCAGTACTTC	-	14	TRBV6-1	TRBJ2-7	TRBD1
CASSKGTVEEQYF	TGTGCCAGTAGCAAGGGGACAGTGGAGGAGCAGTACTTC	-	13	TRBV19	TRBJ2-7	TRBD1
CAWSVRRDEKLFF	TGTGCCTGGAGTGTACGCAGGGATGAAAAACTGTTTTTT	-	13	TRBV30	TRBJ1-4	-
CASSLETGQVLFYGYTF	TGCGCCAGCAGCCTTGAGACAGGGCAAGTTCTATTCTATGGCTACACCTTC	-	17	TRBV4-1	TRBJ1-2	TRBD1
CASSLPADSSYNSPLHF	TGTGCCAGCAGCTTGCCAGCCGATAGCTCCTATAATTCACCCCTCCACTTT	-	17	TRBV5-4	TRBJ1-6	-
CASSLVLAGHPEFF	TGTGCCAGCAGCTTGGTTCTAGCGGGGCATCCGGAGTTCTTC	-	14	TRBV5-4	TRBJ2-1	TRBD2
CASSSGNQPQHF	TGTGCCAGTAGCTCAGGGAATCAGCCCCAGCATTTT	-	12	TRBV19	TRBJ1-5	-
CASSPSTDTQYF	TGTGCCAGCAGCCCATCCACAGATACGCAGTATTTT	-	12	TRBV13	TRBJ2-3	-
CASSLGPNENSPLHF	TGCGCCAGCAGCTTAGGGCCGAACGAGAATTCACCCCTCCACTTT	-	15	TRBV5-1	TRBJ1-6	-
CASSLLDRENGYTF	TGTGCCAGCAGCCTCCTAGACAGGGAAAATGGCTACACCTTC	-	14	TRBV5-6	TRBJ1-2	TRBD1
CASSTTLGQGGETQYF	TGTGCCAGTAGTACTACCCTCGGACAGGGCGGGGAGACCCAGTACTTC	-	16	TRBV19	TRBJ2-5	TRBD1
CASSYSGGDTGELFF	TGTGCCAGCAGTTACTCCGGGGGGGACACCGGGGAGCTGTTTTTT	-	15	TRBV6-5	TRBJ2-2	TRBD2
CASSVGDSNQPQHF	TGTGCCAGCAGCGTAGGTGATAGCAATCAGCCCCAGCATTTT	-	14	TRBV9	TRBJ1-5	-
CASSGTGEQYF	TGCGCCAGCAGTGGGACAGGGGAGCAGTACTTC	once	11	TRBV5-1	TRBJ2-7	TRBD1
CASSLAGGDEQYF	TGTGCCAGCAGCTTGGCCGGCGGGGACGAGCAGTACTTC	-	13	TRBV5-4	TRBJ2-7	-
CASSPGLVAGELFF	TGTGCCAGCTCACCGGGACTAGTCGCCGGGGAGCTGTTTTTT	-	14	TRBV18	TRBJ2-2	TRBD2
CASSLYSGLALLF	TGTGCCAGCAGTTTATATTCGGGACTAGCACTACTCTTC	-	13	TRBV27	TRBJ2-1	TRBD2
CASSQRTENTEAFF	TGTGCCAGCAGCCAAAGGACGGAGAACACTGAAGCTTTCTTT	-	14	TRBV14	TRBJ1-1	-
CASSLGAGTTQETQYF	TGTGCCAGCAGCCTCGGAGCCGGGACCACCCAAGAGACCCAGTACTTC	-	16	TRBV5-8	TRBJ2-5	-
CASSLAGAFGGSPLHF	TGCGCCAGCAGCTTGGCCGGTGCTTTTGGGGGTTCACCCCTCCACTTT	-	16	TRBV5-1	TRBJ1-6	-
CASSQYGAYEQYF	TGTGCCAGCAGCCAGTACGGGGCCTACGAGCAGTACTTC	-	13	TRBV7-2	TRBJ2-7	-
CASSPGVLPGNEQFF	TGTGCCAGCAGCCCCGGGGTACTACCCGGCAATGAGCAGTTCTTC	-	15	TRBV9	TRBJ2-1	-
CASSSRGGPLTDTQYF	TGCGCCAGCAGCTCGCGAGGGGGGCCTTTAACAGATACGCAGTATTTT	-	16	TRBV5-1	TRBJ2-3	-
CASSLDRTGELFF	TGTGCCAGCAGCTTAGACAGAACCGGGGAGCTGTTTTTT	-	13	TRBV11-2	TRBJ2-2	-
CASSLVREDIQYF	TGCGCCAGCAGCTTGGTCAGGGAGGACATTCAGTACTTC	-	13	TRBV5-1	TRBJ2-4	-
CATTITDSGNTIYF	TGTGCCACTACAATCACGGATTCTGGAAACACCATATATTTT	-	14	TRBV6-6	TRBJ1-3	-
CAWSVAWGSYSGNTIYF	TGTGCCTGGAGTGTAGCGTGGGGCTCCTACTCTGGAAACACCATATATTTT	-	17	TRBV30	TRBJ1-3	-
CASSEAPQGWGTQYF	TGTGCCAGCAGTGAAGCGCCACAGGGGTGGGGGACCCAGTACTTC	-	15	TRBV2	TRBJ2-5	TRBD1
CASSLITGGQGYTF	TGTGCCAGCAGTCTTATCACAGGGGGCCAAGGCTACACCTTC	-	14	TRBV7-8	TRBJ1-2	TRBD1
CASSALARGEKLFF	TGTGCCAGCAGCGCCCTCGCCCGGGGAGAAAAACTGTTTTTT	-	14	TRBV6-1	TRBJ1-4	-
CASSAVRPRGEKLFF	TGTGCCAGCAGCGCAGTGCGTCCTAGGGGGGAAAAACTGTTTTTT	-	15	TRBV14	TRBJ1-4	-
CASSSDRGLGEQYF	TGTGCCAGCAGCTCGGACAGGGGGCTCGGGGAGCAGTACTTC	once	14	TRBV5-6	TRBJ2-7	TRBD1
CASSYSIYEQYF	TGTGCCAGCAGTTACTCGATTTACGAGCAGTACTTC	-	12	TRBV6-5	TRBJ2-7	-
CASSPGTGSNEKLFF	TGTGCCAGCAGCCCCGGGACAGGGTCTAATGAAAAACTGTTTTTT	-	15	TRBV5-4	TRBJ1-4	TRBD1
CASSLGGSSYNSPLHF	TGTGCCAGCAGCCTCGGAGGCAGCTCCTATAATTCACCCCTCCACTTT	-	16	TRBV28	TRBJ1-6	-
CASSLDVNNEQYF	TGTGCCAGCAGCTTAGACGTAAATAACGAGCAGTACTTC	-	13	TRBV11-2	TRBJ2-7	-
CASSIGRASTDTQYF	TGTGCCAGTAGTATTGGCCGGGCTAGCACAGATACGCAGTATTTT	-	15	TRBV19	TRBJ2-3	-
CASSLSASYNEQFF	TGCGCCAGCAGCTTATCAGCCTCCTACAATGAGCAGTTCTTC	-	14	TRBV5-1	TRBJ2-1	-
CASRFGTGGSGANVLTF	TGTGCCAGCAGATTCGGGACAGGGGGCTCTGGGGCCAACGTCCTGACTTTC	-	17	TRBV27	TRBJ2-6	TRBD1
CASSPSSEQYF	TGTGCCAGCAGCCCCTCGAGTGAGCAGTACTTC	-	11	TRBV6-6	TRBJ2-7	-
CASSTSGRLTDTQYF	TGCGCCAGCAGTACTAGCGGGAGGCTCACAGATACGCAGTATTTT	-	15	TRBV5-1	TRBJ2-3	TRBD2
CASSVQGQNTEAFF	TGTGCCAGCAGCGTCCAGGGGCAGAACACTGAAGCTTTCTTT	-	14	TRBV7-2	TRBJ1-1	-
CASSLIGGSVQYEQYF	TGTGCCAGCAGCTTGATCGGGGGATCCGTCCAATACGAGCAGTACTTC	-	16	TRBV5-6	TRBJ2-7	-
CASSRTGLAGTNEQFF	TGTGCCAGCAGTCGAACGGGACTAGCGGGGACCAATGAGCAGTTCTTC	-	16	TRBV2	TRBJ2-1	TRBD2
CASTQSQGQETEAFF	TGTGCCAGCACTCAATCACAGGGCCAGGAAACTGAAGCTTTCTTT	-	15	TRBV18	TRBJ1-1	-
CASSVPTGPYEQYF	TGTGCCAGCAGTGTACCAACAGGGCCCTACGAGCAGTACTTC	-	14	TRBV2	TRBJ2-7	-
CASSEMRGHEKLFF	TGTGCCAGCAGTGAAATGAGGGGGCATGAAAAACTGTTTTTT	-	14	TRBV2	TRBJ1-4	TRBD1
CSGGTGGVNGYTF	TGCAGCGGTGGGACAGGGGGCGTAAATGGCTACACCTTC	-	13	TRBV29-1	TRBJ1-2	TRBD1
CASSQELSGAYGYTF	TGCGCCAGCAGCCAAGAACTCTCTGGGGCCTATGGCTACACCTTC	-	15	TRBV4-3	TRBJ1-2	-
CASSESPLNTEAFF	TGTGCCAGCAGTGAAAGTCCCTTGAACACTGAAGCTTTCTTT	-	14	TRBV6-1	TRBJ1-1	-
CSVVGGTQYF	TGCAGCGTTGTAGGGGGGACCCAGTACTTC	-	10	TRBV29-1	TRBJ2-5	-
CASSLAPAGTTDTQYF	TGCGCCAGCAGCTTGGCCCCAGCGGGAACTACAGATACGCAGTATTTT	once	16	TRBV5-1	TRBJ2-3	TRBD2
CASSLEQGNQPQHF	TGCGCCAGCAGCTTGGAACAGGGGAATCAGCCCCAGCATTTT	few	14	TRBV5-1	TRBJ1-5	TRBD1
CAISMDLTTYEQYF	TGTGCCATCAGTATGGACCTCACCACCTACGAGCAGTACTTC	-	14	TRBV10-3	TRBJ2-7	-
CASSLNYLGYTF	TGTGCCAGCAGCTTAAATTATCTTGGCTACACCTTC	-	12	TRBV7-9	TRBJ1-2	-
CASGPEQMNTEAFF	TGCGCCAGCGGTCCGGAACAGATGAACACTGAAGCTTTCTTT	-	14	TRBV10-2	TRBJ1-1	-
CAWSVSLNYGYTF	TGTGCCTGGAGTGTTTCCCTTAACTATGGCTACACCTTC	-	13	TRBV30	TRBJ1-2	-
CASTYTQGSYGYTF	TGTGCCAGCACCTACACCCAGGGTAGCTATGGCTACACCTTC	once	14	TRBV7-9	TRBJ1-2	-